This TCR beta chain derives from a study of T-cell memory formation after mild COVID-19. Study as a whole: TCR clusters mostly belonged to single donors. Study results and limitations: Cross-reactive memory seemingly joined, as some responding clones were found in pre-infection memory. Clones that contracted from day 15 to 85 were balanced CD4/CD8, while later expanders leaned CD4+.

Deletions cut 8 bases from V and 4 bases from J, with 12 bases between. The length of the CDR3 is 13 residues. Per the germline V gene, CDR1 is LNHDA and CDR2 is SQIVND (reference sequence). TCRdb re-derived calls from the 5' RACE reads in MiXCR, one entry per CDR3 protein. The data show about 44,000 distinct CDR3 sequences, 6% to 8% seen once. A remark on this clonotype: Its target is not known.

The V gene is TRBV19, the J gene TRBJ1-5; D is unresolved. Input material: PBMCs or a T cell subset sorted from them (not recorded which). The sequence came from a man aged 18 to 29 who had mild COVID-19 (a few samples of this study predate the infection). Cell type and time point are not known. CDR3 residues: CASGLGGNQPQHF. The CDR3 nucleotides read TGTGCCAGTGGCCTAGGAGGAAATCAGCCCCAGCATTTT.